A single sample gave rise to the 11 T cell receptor beta chains below, sequenced in a study of tumor and adjacent non-tumor tissue in lung cancer. Three rounds of nested PCR, following a modified ARM-PCR protocol, produced the TCRbeta library. MiXCR was run by TCRdb on the multiplex PCR reads, yielding one entry per CDR3 protein. In the table there are some 93,000 distinct CDR3 sequences, just over 65% of which are singletons. RNA was extracted from bulk tissue without any cell sorting. The sequencing sample was made of lung tumor tissue. The receptors originated from a man between 60 and 70 years old with non-small cell lung cancer.

To note about this clonotype: Here the CDR3 omits its conserved ending phenylalanine or tryptophan, so a read error is the likely source. This chain links TRBV6-2 or TRBV6-3 with TRBJ2-7; 8 bases agree with TRBD1. This CDR3 is built from 14 residues. Germline CDR1 MNHEY, CDR2 SVGEGT. The CDR3 bases are TGTGCCAGCACCCCGGTGACAGGGGCCTACGTGCAGTACTTA. It specifies CASTPVTGAYVQYL.

This clonotype was recorded only once. At one of its ends the junction is not consistent with the germline gene, which may arise from a read error. This rearrangement joins TRBV6-5 to TRBJ2-1; 14 positions match TRBD2. The CDR3 spans 17 residues. Germline lookup yields CDR1 MNHEY and CDR2 SVGAGI. CDR3 bases: TGTGCCAGCAGTTACTCTAAAGGACTAGCGGGAGGTAGTGAGCAGTCCTTT. Translating gives CASSYSKGLAGGSEQSF.

Points on this clonotype: Germline and junction disagree at one end, which may indicate a read error. The J gene is TRBJ1-5, the V gene TRBV12-3 or TRBV12-4; D unresolved. CDR3 length: 15 amino acids. The DNA for the CDR3 is TGTGCCAACAGTTTTAGGGATAAGTCAGGTCAGCCCCAGCATTTT. Translation gives CANSFRDKSGQPQHF.

The V call is TRBV12-3 or TRBV12-4, the J call TRBJ1-2; TRBD1 agrees at 7 bases. The CDR3 length is 12 residues. As DNA, the CDR3 is TGTACCAACAGCAGGGACAGCTATGGCTACACCTTC. It yields the protein CTNSRDSYGYTF.

Turning to this clonotype: A much bigger clone sits one base away, suggesting this may be a read error. This chain's CDR3 is CSAGDAVGANTGELFF. The CDR3 DNA is TGCAGTGCTGGGGATGCAGTAGGGGCGAACACCGGGGAGCTGTTTTTT. The chain joins TRBV20-1 to TRBJ2-2; D is possibly TRBD1 (5 bases). The CDR3 has 16 residues. Germline V gene data show CDR1 as DFQATT and CDR2 as SNEGSKA (reference sequence). Trimming left V 5 bases short and J 0 bases short, with 16 bases between.

This clonotype was observed at least ten times. This chain uses TRBV7-9 with TRBJ1-5; 9 bases line up with TRBD1. V trimming: 1 base; J trimming: 5 bases; junction bases outside the gene matches: 6. This CDR3 comprises 16 residues. Germline V gene data show CDR1 as SEHNR and CDR2 as FQNEAQ (reference sequence). For the CDR3, the DNA is TGTGCCAGCAGCTTAGGGGACAGGGCTAACGATCAGCCCCAGCATTTT. Its translation: CASSLGDRANDQPQHF.

The chain's CDR3 is CSDGQNYGYTF. The CDR3 bases are TGCAGCGATGGACAAAACTATGGCTACACCTTC. The V gene is TRBV29-1, the J gene TRBJ1-2; tentative D call: TRBD1 (5 bases). CDR3 length equals 11 residues. The V gene's germline CDR1 is SQVTM and CDR2 ANQGSEA. The ends were cut back, 7 bases at V and 2 bases at J, with 8 bases in the middle.

Only one count was recorded for this clonotype. Because it lacks the conserved phenylalanine or tryptophan at the end, this CDR3 is likely a read error. This rearrangement joins TRBV5-5 to TRBJ1-6, with unresolved D. Trimming shortened V by 7 bases and J by 14 bases, and 25 bases separated the two germline ends. The CDR3 loop spans 15 amino acids. Germline loops: CDR1 SGHKS, CDR2 YYEKEE (reference sequence). DNA of the CDR3: TGTGCCAGCGGCTCCGTGACGAGCTTTATGTCATCCCTCCACATT. This translates into CASGSVTSFMSSLHI.

In this sample, this clonotype turned up many times. The chain has TRBV4-3 and TRBJ2-6; tentatively, D is TRBD2 (5 bases). The length of the CDR3 is 17 residues. Trimming pared 1 base from V and 2 bases from J, leaving 12 bases between. The germline gives CDR1 LGHNA, CDR2 YSLEER. CDR3 amino acids: CASSQALTSAGANVLTF. CDR3 coding DNA: TGCGCCAGCAGCCAAGCCCTTACTAGTGCTGGGGCCAACGTCCTGACTTTC.

A note on this clonotype: One junction end disagrees with the germline gene, perhaps due to a read error. The genes are TRBV6-5 and TRBJ2-7; no firm D call. Germline-derived CDR1 and CDR2 are MNHEY and SVGAGI. The CDR3 is 15 residues long. CDR3 nucleotide sequence: TGTGCCAGCAGTTACCGCCAAGGTCGCACTTGCGAGAAGTACTTC. Protein: CASSYRQGRTCEKYF.

This clonotype is judged medium-sized (0.01 to 0.1%). The CDR3 here is CASSQAPVGSNQPQHF. CDR3 sequence (DNA): TGCGCCAGCAGCCAAGCCCCAGTAGGGAGCAATCAGCCCCAGCATTTT. The rearrangement joins TRBV4-1 to TRBJ1-5; D unresolved. Trimming removed 1 base at V and 1 base at J, with 11 bases between. Germline V lookup: CDR1 MGHRA, CDR2 YSYEKL. The CDR3 runs to 16 residues.